The 31 T cell receptor beta chains listed next were all sequenced from one sample in a study of T cell changes during pregnancy in multiple sclerosis. The protocol was immunoSEQ multiplex PCR, while the TCRdb copy is restricted to in-frame clones and leaves out a portion. Of roughly 110,000 clones in the sample, roughly nine tenths are singletons; the top ten hold roughly 1.6%. The source was peripheral blood, collected before pregnancy. These receptors were collected from a female donor with multiple sclerosis, enrolled in a pregnancy study.

The chain combines TRBV2 with TRBJ2-1; 9 bases map to TRBD2. This CDR3 is built from 14 residues. CDR1 is SNHLY, CDR2 FYNNEI, per germline. V dropped 6 bases and J dropped 4; count of bases not matched to a gene: 4. CDR3 in amino acids: CASRLAGFYNEQFF. Written as DNA, the CDR3 is TGTGCCAGCAGACTAGCGGGCTTTTACAATGAGCAGTTCTTC.

J is TRBJ1-4 and V is TRBV4-1; TRBD1 is a possible D gene (5 bases). V was clipped by 1 base and J by 4 bases, with 10 bases between them. The CDR3 has 15 amino acids. Per the germline V gene, CDR1 is MGHRA and CDR2 is YSYEKL. CDR3 sequence: CASSQAGSGNEKLFF. CDR3 DNA sequence: TGCGCCAGCAGCCAAGCAGGGTCTGGTAATGAAAAACTGTTTTTT.

The chain is built from TRBV5-1 and TRBJ2-3; tentatively, D is TRBD2 (6 bases). CDR1 and CDR2 from the germline V gene are SGHRS and YFSETQ. V was clipped by 0 bases and J by 2 bases, with 13 bases between them. This CDR3 spans 16 amino acids. The CDR3 nucleotides are TGCGCCAGCAGCTTGGCACTCAGCGGGTCCACAGATACGCAGTATTTT. Encoded protein: CASSLALSGSTDTQYF.

The rearrangement joins TRBV7-9 to TRBJ2-7; unclear D gene. With 5 bases removed from V and 2 bases from J, the gap between germline ends came to 13 bases. The CDR3 runs 14 residues. CDR1 and CDR2 from the germline V gene are SEHNR and FQNEAQ (reference sequence). CDR3 nucleotide sequence: TGTGCCAGCAGCAAAACGCGAGATCCCTACGAGCAGTACTTC. It codes for CASSKTRDPYEQYF.

The gene calls are TRBV19 and TRBJ2-5, with 12 bases identical to TRBD2. From germline, CDR1 is LNHDA and CDR2 SQIVND (reference sequence). The CDR3 length is 17 residues. Losses at the gene ends were 4 bases for V and 2 bases for J; bases not matched to a gene: 8. The CDR3 nucleotides read TGTGCCAGTAGTACCCGATCTAGCGGGAGGGGGCAAGAGACCCAGTACTTC. Its protein product is CASSTRSSGRGQETQYF.

V is TRBV9 and J is TRBJ2-5; 13 bases align to TRBD2. The germline gives CDR1 SGDLS, CDR2 YYNGEE. This CDR3 is 18 amino acids long. J lost 2 bases, V lost 4 bases, and 11 bases had no gene match. The CDR3 loop reads CASSTAGTSGKRQETQYF. CDR3 nucleotides: TGTGCCAGCAGCACAGCCGGGACTAGCGGGAAAAGACAAGAGACCCAGTACTTC.

This clone was detected a few times. J is TRBJ2-7 and V is TRBV28; D unclear. V dropped 6 bases and J dropped 4 bases, with 7 bases sitting between them. CDR3 length: 11 residues. The germline gives CDR1 MDHEN, CDR2 SYDVKM. This chain's CDR3 is CASSFEYEQYF. The CDR3 bases are TGTGCCAGCAGCTTCGAGTACGAGCAGTACTTC.

This chain links TRBV13 with TRBJ2-7, with D hard to call. The J call may be in error: the DNA end matches TRBJ2-5 better. The CDR3 is 15 residues long. The V gene's germline CDR1 is PRHDT and CDR2 FYEKMQ (reference sequence). As DNA, the CDR3 is TGTGCCAGCAGTTACAGCTTGTTAAGTCAAGAGACCCAGTACTTC. Translating gives CASSYSLLSQETQYF.

This clone showed up just a few times. This chain joins TRBV9 and TRBJ1-5; D gene uncertain. V lost 0 bases, J lost 5 bases, and 12 bases lay in between. The CDR3 has 15 residues. From germline, CDR1 is SGDLS and CDR2 YYNGEE. For the CDR3, the DNA is TGTGCCAGCAGCGTAGGACCGGGAGCTGATCAGCCCCAGCATTTT. Residues: CASSVGPGADQPQHF.

The chain has TRBV5-6 and TRBJ2-2, with D uncertain. The CDR3 sequence is 14 residues long. V shed 1 base and J shed 3 bases, with 7 bases lying between them. In germline, CDR1 is SGHDT, CDR2 YYEEEE. This CDR3 is CASSLLAYTGELFF. The CDR3, as DNA: TGTGCCAGCAGCTTGTTAGCATACACCGGGGAGCTGTTTTTT.

The rearrangement links TRBV5-6 to TRBJ2-7, with a tentative D call TRBD2 (6 bases). With 0 bases removed from V and 7 bases from J, the gap between germline ends came to 8 bases. The CDR3 extends over 12 amino acids. Per germline, CDR1 SGHDT and CDR2 YYEEEE. CDR3 loop: CASSLGRGEQYF. The DNA for the CDR3 is TGTGCCAGCAGCTTGGGCCGGGGGGAGCAGTACTTC.

V is TRBV15 and J is TRBJ2-5, with 9 bases aligning to TRBD1. The CDR3 is made up of 16 amino acids. Trimming at V came to 3 bases and at J to 4 bases, leaving 9 bases not matched to a gene. Germline assignment: CDR1 LNHNV and CDR2 YYDKDF (reference sequence). The CDR3 reads CATSRGPGQGGETQYF. For the CDR3, the DNA is TGTGCCACCAGCAGGGGACCGGGACAGGGTGGAGAGACCCAGTACTTC.

This clone came up once. V usage is TRBV28 and J usage is TRBJ2-1; perhaps TRBD2 as D (6 bases). Germline lookup yields CDR1 MDHEN and CDR2 SYDVKM. V lost 10 bases, J lost 0 bases, and 16 bases lay in between. CDR3 size: 15 residues. The CDR3 loop reads CATGGADDSYNEQFF. The CDR3 nucleotides are TGTGCCACCGGAGGGGCGGACGACTCCTACAATGAGCAGTTCTTC.

The chain employs TRBV7-3 and TRBJ2-7; TRBD1 is a possible D gene (6 bases). The CDR3 has 16 amino acids. Looked up from germline, CDR1 is SGHTA and CDR2 is FQGTGA. With 0 bases removed from V and 0 bases from J, the gap between germline ends came to 12 bases. Here the CDR3 DNA reads TGTGCCAGCAGCTTAACCCCAGGGGCTAGCTCCTACGAGCAGTACTTC. Protein sequence: CASSLTPGASSYEQYF.

V usage is TRBV9 and J usage is TRBJ1-1; D possibly corresponds to TRBD1 (5 bases). From germline, CDR1 is SGDLS and CDR2 YYNGEE. Trimming cost V 3 bases and J 0 bases, with 9 bases left between them. The CDR3 totals 14 residues. The CDR3 DNA sequence: TGTGCCAGCAGCGCGGGGGGGGTGAACACTGAAGCTTTCTTT. It is translated as CASSAGGVNTEAFF.

This clone is a singleton in its sample. V gene TRBV7-9 combines with J gene TRBJ2-3; tentatively, D is TRBD2 (6 bases). The germline V gene encodes CDR1 SEHNR and CDR2 FQNEAQ (reference sequence). V lost 6 bases and J lost 3, with 19 bases in between. The length of the CDR3 is 16 residues. The CDR3 region has the DNA TGTGCCAGCAGAGCTTGGGCGGGAAAGGTTACAGATACGCAGTATTTT. Translation gives CASRAWAGKVTDTQYF.

In its sample, this clone was seen once. This chain links TRBV28 with TRBJ1-6, with 7 bases identical to TRBD1. The CDR3 is made up of 16 amino acids. J gave up 7 bases and V 6 bases, and 12 bases lay outside the gene matches. Looked up from germline, CDR1 is MDHEN and CDR2 is SYDVKM. The CDR3 region is CASSFSPQGWNSPLHF. The DNA of the CDR3 is TGTGCCAGCAGCTTCTCCCCACAGGGGTGGAATTCACCCCTCCACTTT. The whole variable domain, filled in from reference TRBV28 and TRBJ1-6, reads DVKVTQSSRYLVKRTGEKVFLECVQDMDHENMFWYRQDPGLGLRLIYFSYDVKMKEKGDIPEGYSVSREKKERFSLILESASTNQTSMYLCASSFSPQGWNSPLHFGNGTRLTVT.

The chain uses TRBV27 and TRBJ1-5; D unresolved. Germline V gene data show CDR1 as MNHEY and CDR2 as SMNVEV (reference sequence). V gave up 4 bases and J gave up 2 bases, with 15 bases separating them. The CDR3 extends over 16 amino acids. The CDR3 DNA sequence: TGTGCCAGCAGTTCTCTAGTCCGGTCGGGCAATCAGCCCCAGCATTTT. Its translation is CASSSLVRSGNQPQHF.

The V and J genes are TRBV28 and TRBJ1-1; TRBD1 is a possible D gene (6 bases). The V end was cut by 3 bases, the J end by 10 bases, with 12 bases between. CDR1 MDHEN and CDR2 SYDVKM come from the germline V gene. This CDR3 is 12 amino acids long. In DNA form, the CDR3 reads TGTGCCAGCAGTTTCCAAACAGGGACAGCTTTCTTT. Protein: CASSFQTGTAFF.

This chain links TRBV7-8 with TRBJ2-1; D might be TRBD2 (6 bases). The CDR3 loop spans 14 amino acids. Germline V CDR1 and CDR2: SGHVS, FQNEAQ. V was trimmed by 1 base and J by 6 bases, leaving 10 bases between them. Here the CDR3 reads CASSLVPGSNEQFF. In DNA, the CDR3 is TGTGCCAGCAGCTTAGTCCCCGGGAGCAATGAGCAGTTCTTC.

The chain combines TRBV28 with TRBJ2-3; no clear D. Germline V gene data show CDR1 as MDHEN and CDR2 as SYDVKM. The CDR3 loop spans 13 amino acids. V gave up 5 bases and J gave up 3 bases, with 9 bases separating them. Here the CDR3 reads CASSIPPTDTQYF. As DNA, the CDR3 is TGTGCCAGCAGTATCCCTCCTACAGATACGCAGTATTTT.

This clone was picked up one time. V usage is TRBV27 and J usage is TRBJ2-7, with 10 bases lining up with TRBD2. The junction had 12 bases not matched to a gene; V was cut back by 6 bases and J by 4 bases. This CDR3 region has 16 residues. Germline CDR1 and CDR2: MNHEY and SMNVEV (reference sequence). CDR3 sequence reads: CASRTASGSRYYEQYF. The CDR3 region has the DNA TGTGCCAGCAGAACTGCTAGCGGGAGCAGGTATTACGAGCAGTACTTC.

This rearrangement joins TRBV30 to TRBJ2-7; the match to TRBD1 covers 12 bases. Germline values: CDR1 GTSNPN, CDR2 SVGIG (reference sequence). This CDR3 is built from 20 residues. V was pared by 2 bases and J by 2 bases, with 19 bases of the junction left unmatched. CDR3 loop: CAWSSGTGGHQERGAYEQYF. The DNA of the CDR3 is TGTGCCTGGAGTTCCGGGACAGGGGGCCATCAGGAGCGTGGGGCCTACGAGCAGTACTTC.

The gene calls are TRBV6-1 and TRBJ2-7; D gene unclear. Germline lookup yields CDR1 MNHNS and CDR2 SASEGT. V shed 6 bases and J shed 0 bases, with 12 bases lying between them. The CDR3 spans 14 residues. The CDR3 reads CASSPSGYSYEQYF. Here the CDR3 DNA reads TGTGCCAGCAGCCCCTCGGGTTACTCCTACGAGCAGTACTTC.

The chain joins TRBV7-2 to TRBJ2-5; 7 nucleotides agree with TRBD1. The V and J ends lost 2 bases and 1 base, in that order; junction bases with no gene match: 1. This CDR3 region has 14 residues. Germline values: CDR1 SGHTA, CDR2 FQGNSA. The CDR3 loop reads CASSLRGPQETQYF. The DNA for the CDR3 is TGTGCCAGCAGCTTAAGGGGGCCCCAAGAGACCCAGTACTTC.

This clone was found once. The chain recombines TRBV27 with TRBJ2-3; D is possibly TRBD1 (6 bases). Deletions cut 6 bases from V and 1 base from J, with 14 bases between. Looked up from germline, CDR1 is MNHEY and CDR2 is SMNVEV (reference sequence). The CDR3 consists of 15 residues. For the CDR3, the DNA is TGTGCCAGCAGCAAGGACAGATACCGCACAGATACGCAGTATTTT. Protein: CASSKDRYRTDTQYF.

The chain combines TRBV5-6 with TRBJ2-7, with 7 positions matching TRBD1. The germline gives CDR1 SGHDT, CDR2 YYEEEE. The V segment lost 4 bases and the J segment 3 bases; nucleotides outside the gene matches: 7. The CDR3 is made up of 14 amino acids. The CDR3 loop is CASSTGTESYEQYF. The CDR3 nucleotides are TGTGCCAGCAGCACCGGGACAGAGAGCTACGAGCAGTACTTC.

The J gene is TRBJ1-2, the V gene TRBV30; D not resolved. This CDR3 is built from 13 residues. Germline CDR1 is GTSNPN and CDR2 is SVGIG (reference sequence). Deletions cut 1 base from V and 4 bases from J, with 10 bases between. This chain's CDR3 is CAWSEEIRYGYTF. CDR3 bases: TGTGCCTGGAGTGAAGAGATCCGCTATGGCTACACCTTC.

The chain recombines TRBV18 with TRBJ2-7; 7 positions match TRBD1. The V gene's germline CDR1 is KGHSH and CDR2 LQKENI. Trimming took 0 bases from V and 4 from J; bases not matched to a gene: 3. The CDR3 covers 14 residues. CDR3 nucleotides: TGTGCCAGCTCACCACCCTCGGACAGGTACGAGCAGTACTTC. Amino acids: CASSPPSDRYEQYF.

This clone was recorded at least ten times. This chain connects TRBV7-8 to TRBJ2-7; D not resolved. Germline-derived CDR1 and CDR2 are SGHVS and FQNEAQ. V dropped 1 base and J dropped 12 bases, with 13 bases sitting between them. The CDR3 contains 12 residues. CDR3 amino acids: CASSLDTVSRYF. The CDR3 DNA sequence: TGTGCCAGCAGCTTAGATACTGTCTCCCGGTACTTC. The variable domain in full, with the rest retrieved from reference TRBV7-8 and TRBJ2-7, is GAGVSQSPRYKVAKRGQDVALRCDPISGHVSLFWYQQALGQGPEFLTYFQNEAQLDKSGLPSDRFFAERPEGSVSTLKIQRTQQEDSAVYLCASSLDTVSRYFGPGTRLTVT.

The chain has TRBV19 and TRBJ2-3; TRBD2 is a possible D gene (7 bases). The germline V gene has CDR1 LNHDA and CDR2 SQIVND (reference sequence). There are 17 residues in the CDR3. V lost 0 bases and J lost 8, with 21 bases in between. The CDR3 nucleotides read TGTGCCAGTAGTATAGATGGGGCGGGGGCCACTCCGGGTACGCAGTATTTT. It is translated as CASSIDGAGATPGTQYF.